The present entry profiles one T cell receptor (beta chain) with its context. This clonotype was picked up many times. Its antigen remains undetermined. Base qualities are not at hand, and no much larger clone is one base apart. The sample is drawn from a study of T-cell memory formation after mild COVID-19 (dated by TCRdb to about 2021). Broadly, across the study: TCR sequence clusters from the two donors were found to be largely donor specific. Longitudinal TCRalpha and TCRbeta repertoire sequencing tracked T-cell clones expanding and contracting after mild COVID-19 in a couple of donors. The cohort comprised two young, previously healthy adult volunteers, one female and one male. What the research found in general, with its limitations: SARS-CoV-2 specificity of the second-wave clones peaking on day 37 was not confirmed. The study included only two mild cases, and larger cohorts that include severe cases with pre-infection samples were judged to be necessary. Balanced CD4/CD8 phenotypes were observed for clones contracting from day 15 to 85, whereas a bias towards CD4+ was observed for a second wave of clones expanding from day 15 to 37. Some responding clones were detected in pre-infection memory, which suggested that pre-existing cross-reactive memory T cells had joined the SARS-CoV-2 response. Contracting CD4+ clones were found mainly in CM and EM memory subsets, while CD8+ clones were enriched in EMRA.

Ficoll-Paque density gradient centrifugation was the method used to isolate PBMCs. TCRdb shows the sequencer as Illumina NovaSeq 6000. cDNA libraries for TCRalpha and TCRbeta were prepared by 5'RACE using constant-segment primers, with sample barcodes and unique molecular identifiers added. RNA was extracted from every sample with Trizol reagent. Library amplification was performed in two PCR steps, and a second sample barcode and Illumina TruSeq adapters were introduced in the second step. The libraries were sequenced on an Illumina NovaSeq using 2 x 150 bp paired-end reads. The original methods were these. With migec v1.2.7, reads were demultiplexed and then collapsed into UMI-guided consensus sequences. Using mixcr v2.1.11, UMI consensuses were aligned to TRA and TRB V and J templates and then assembled into clonotypes. Clonotypes were classified as expanded or contracted when called significant by both edgeR and NoisET, with noise models trained on biological replicates. edgeR calls used a false discovery rate-adjusted p below 0.01 and a log2 fold-change threshold of 1. PCA with hierarchical clustering of max-normalized trajectories of the 1000 most abundant clonotypes was used as exploratory dynamics analysis. Separately sequenced CD4+ and CD8+ repertoires were used to assign the CD4 or CD8 phenotype of responding clones. In TCRdb, the public reads were trimmed at Q25 with fastp and aligned with MiXCR, with productive beta chains retained. CDR3 protein sequences are deduplicated, and each keeps its most common genes and DNA. It is TCRdb's table, rather than the study itself, that gives the V and J calls and clone size. The sample includes fewer than 15,000 distinct CDR3 sequences, with more than 14% observed a single time. About 54% of the sample lies in the top ten.

CDR1 and CDR2 were assigned from the germline V gene (reference sequence) as LNHNV and YYDKDF. The CDR3, from cysteine to phenylalanine, totals 12 residues. Only CDR3 DNA is held: 36 bases, read in frame from base 1. The V end loses 2 bases and the J end loses 6 bases, and a stretch of 6 bases separates them. This receptor chain uses TRBV15 and TRBJ2-3; D gene: possibly TRBD2, on 5 matching bases. The sample comprised PBMCs or a T cell subset sorted from them (not recorded which). This sequence originates from a man aged 18 to 30 who had mild COVID-19 (a few samples of this study predate the infection). The sample titles of this study are shuffled in the database, so cell type and time point are left out; the donor was told from shared clones. The CDR3 amino acid sequence is: CATSRTGDTQYF. Here is the DNA: TGTGCCACCAGCAGAACGGGGGATACGCAGTATTTT.